This T cell receptor (beta chain) was sequenced during a study of regulatory T cells in long-lasting Graves disease. Study results and limitations: TCR diversity was lower in persistent Graves' patients than in newly diagnosed ones. Those with persistent disease had in common more public clonotypes (2,741) than new patients (approximately 990).

This clonotype turned up a few times. What it binds is not known. Noted time point: persistent/refractory GD, antithyroid drugs over 5 years with positive TRAb. Extracted RNA from PBMCs served as the source of the TCR library. Germline trimming cut 2 bases from V and 12 bases from J; bases unmatched to any gene: 8. The CDR3 is 13 residues long. The V gene's germline CDR1 is MNHGY and CDR2 SVAAGI. Building the TCR beta libraries relied on iRepertoire HTBI primers, and CDR3 regions underwent Arm-PCR. TCRdb analysed the multiplex PCR reads with MiXCR anew, one entry per CDR3 protein. This table holds fewer than 450,000 distinct CDR3 sequences, less than 25% found once.

The sequence was obtained from a female donor with Graves disease. The chain links TRBV6-9 to TRBJ2-7; 9 bases map to TRBD1. The specimen comprised peripheral blood mononuclear cells (PBMCs), sampled when the disease was refractory, from a patient treated with antithyroid drugs. CDR3 nucleotides: TGTGCCAGCAGTTATGCGTCGGACAGGGGACCGTACTTC. This translates into CASSYASDRGPYF.